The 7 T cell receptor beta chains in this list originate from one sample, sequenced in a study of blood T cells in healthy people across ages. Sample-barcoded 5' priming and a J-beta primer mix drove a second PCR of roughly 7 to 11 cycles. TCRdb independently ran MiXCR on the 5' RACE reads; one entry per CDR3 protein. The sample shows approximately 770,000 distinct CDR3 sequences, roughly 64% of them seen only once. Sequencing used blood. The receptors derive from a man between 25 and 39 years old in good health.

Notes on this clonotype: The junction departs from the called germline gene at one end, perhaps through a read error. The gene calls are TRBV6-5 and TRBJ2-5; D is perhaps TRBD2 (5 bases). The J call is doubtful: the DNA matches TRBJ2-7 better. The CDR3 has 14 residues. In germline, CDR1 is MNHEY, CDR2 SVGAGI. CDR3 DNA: TGTGCCGGCAGTACTCAAGGAGGCGGCTACGAGCAGTACTTC. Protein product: CAGSTQGGGYEQYF.

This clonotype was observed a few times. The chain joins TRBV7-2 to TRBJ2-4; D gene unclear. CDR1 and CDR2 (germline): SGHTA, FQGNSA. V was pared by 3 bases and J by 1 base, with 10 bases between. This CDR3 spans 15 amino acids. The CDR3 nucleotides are TGTGCCAGCAGCTTTGAACTCCATGCCAAAAACATTCAGTACTTC. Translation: CASSFELHAKNIQYF.

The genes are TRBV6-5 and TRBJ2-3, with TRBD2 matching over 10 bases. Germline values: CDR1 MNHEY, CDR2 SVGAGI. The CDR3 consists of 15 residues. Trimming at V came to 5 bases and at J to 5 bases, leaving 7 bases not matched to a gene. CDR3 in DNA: TGTGCCAGCAGTAGGAGCGGGAGGGCGTTAGATACGCAGTATTTT. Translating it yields CASSRSGRALDTQYF.

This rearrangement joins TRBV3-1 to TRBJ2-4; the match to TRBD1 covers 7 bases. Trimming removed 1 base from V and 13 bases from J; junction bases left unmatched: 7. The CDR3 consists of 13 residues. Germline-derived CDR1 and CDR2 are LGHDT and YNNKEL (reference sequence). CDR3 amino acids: CASSQAAGTEQYF. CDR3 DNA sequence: TGTGCCAGCAGCCAAGCTGCTGGGACAGAGCAGTACTTC.

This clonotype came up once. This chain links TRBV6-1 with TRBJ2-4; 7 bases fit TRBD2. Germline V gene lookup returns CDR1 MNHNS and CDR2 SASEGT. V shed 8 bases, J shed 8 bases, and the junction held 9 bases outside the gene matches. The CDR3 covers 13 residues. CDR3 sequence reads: CASRGGLRDIQYF. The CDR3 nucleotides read TGTGCCAGCCGCGGGGGTTTACGGGACATTCAGTACTTC.

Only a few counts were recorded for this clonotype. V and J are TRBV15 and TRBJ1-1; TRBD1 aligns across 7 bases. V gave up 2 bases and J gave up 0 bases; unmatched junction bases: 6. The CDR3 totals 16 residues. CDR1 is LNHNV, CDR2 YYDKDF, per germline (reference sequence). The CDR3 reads CATSRYKDRLNTEAFF. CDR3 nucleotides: TGTGCCACCAGCAGATATAAGGACAGGTTGAACACTGAAGCTTTCTTT.

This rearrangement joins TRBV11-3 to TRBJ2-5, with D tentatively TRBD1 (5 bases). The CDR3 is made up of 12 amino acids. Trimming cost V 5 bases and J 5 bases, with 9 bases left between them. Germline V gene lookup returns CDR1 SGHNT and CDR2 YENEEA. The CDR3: CASSVGAETQYF. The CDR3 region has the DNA TGTGCCAGCAGCGTAGGGGCCGAGACCCAGTACTTC.